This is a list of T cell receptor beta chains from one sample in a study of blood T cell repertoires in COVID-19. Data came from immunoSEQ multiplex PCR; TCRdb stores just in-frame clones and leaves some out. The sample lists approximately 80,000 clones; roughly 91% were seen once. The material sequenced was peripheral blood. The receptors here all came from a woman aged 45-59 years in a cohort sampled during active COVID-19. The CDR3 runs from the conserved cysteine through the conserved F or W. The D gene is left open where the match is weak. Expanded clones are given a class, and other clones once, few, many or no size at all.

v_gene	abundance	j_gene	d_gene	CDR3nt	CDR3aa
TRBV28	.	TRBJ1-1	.	TGTGCCAGCAGCCTTGCCAGGGGTTACACTGAAGCTTTCTTT	CASSLARGYTEAFF
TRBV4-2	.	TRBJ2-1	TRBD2	TGTGCCAGCAGCCAAGAACCAGCGGGGAGCTCCTACAATGAGCAGTTCTTC	CASSQEPAGSSYNEQFF
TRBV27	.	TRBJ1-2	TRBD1	TGTGCCAGCACCGCAGGACAGGGGAATGGCTACACCTTC	CASTAGQGNGYTF
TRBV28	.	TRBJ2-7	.	TGTGCCAGCAGCTTCCTCGGCGGGCCAAACAAGGGAAACGAGCAGTACTTC	CASSFLGGPNKGNEQYF
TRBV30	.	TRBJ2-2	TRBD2	TGTGCCTGGAGTTCAGCTAGCGGGAGGCCCATAGGGGAGCTGTTTTTT	CAWSSASGRPIGELFF
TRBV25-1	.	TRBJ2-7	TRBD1	TGTGCCAGCAGTGCCCTGGGACAGGGATTTCTCTACGAGCAGTACTTC	CASSALGQGFLYEQYF
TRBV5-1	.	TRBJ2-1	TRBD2	TGCGCCAGCAGCTTGTCGGGGGGAGGTTCCTACAATGAGCAGTTCTTC	CASSLSGGGSYNEQFF
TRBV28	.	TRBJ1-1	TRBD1	TGTGCCAGCACCTACCAGGGGGCCCCAGCTTTCTTT	CASTYQGAPAFF
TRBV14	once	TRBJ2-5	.	TGTGCCAGCAGCCAAAAACGGGAGACCCAGTACTTC	CASSQKRETQYF
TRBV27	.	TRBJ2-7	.	TGTGCCAGCAGTTTATCTGGGGGGACCACCTACGAGCAGTACTTC	CASSLSGGTTYEQYF
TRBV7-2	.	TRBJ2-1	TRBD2	TGTGCCAGCGGGAGGGTGGGGCGCAATGAGCAGTTCTTC	CASGRVGRNEQFF
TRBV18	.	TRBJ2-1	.	TGTGCCAGCTCACCACGAGCCGCTTACAATGAGCAGTTCTTC	CASSPRAAYNEQFF
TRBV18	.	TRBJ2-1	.	TGTGCCAGCTCACCACGACAGGCTTACAATGAGCAGTTCTTC	CASSPRQAYNEQFF
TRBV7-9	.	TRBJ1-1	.	TGTGCCAGCAGCTTGAGTGGGCTCGACACTGAAGCTTTCTTT	CASSLSGLDTEAFF
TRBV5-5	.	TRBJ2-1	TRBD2	TGTGCCAGCAGTGCGGCGGGGGGTAGCGGGAGCCCCAATGAGCAGTTCTTC	CASSAAGGSGSPNEQFF
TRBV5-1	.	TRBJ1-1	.	TGCGCCAGCAGCTTGTCGACAACGAACACTGAAGCTTTCTTT	CASSLSTTNTEAFF
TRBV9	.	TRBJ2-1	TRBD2	TGTGCCAGCAGTGCAGGGGCTAGCGGGAGTCTTCCAATACACAATGAGCAGTTCTTC	CASSAGASGSLPIHNEQFF
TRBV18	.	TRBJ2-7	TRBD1	TGTGCCAGCTCACCACCTACAGGGGCACGCAACGAGCAGTACTTC	CASSPPTGARNEQYF
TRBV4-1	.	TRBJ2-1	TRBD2	TGCGCCAGCAGCCAAGGGCTAGCGGGAGCCTACAATGAGCAGTTCTTC	CASSQGLAGAYNEQFF
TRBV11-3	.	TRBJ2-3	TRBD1	TGTGCCAGCAGCTTAGGGCAGGGGGCAGATACGCAGTATTTT	CASSLGQGADTQYF
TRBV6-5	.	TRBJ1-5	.	TGTGCCAGCCGTTCAGGGGGCAATCAGCCCCAGCATTTT	CASRSGGNQPQHF
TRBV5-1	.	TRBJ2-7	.	TGCGCCAGCCCTCACTTTAGCGGAGCTCACCAACGTACCCACGAGCAGTACTTC	CASPHFSGAHQRTHEQYF
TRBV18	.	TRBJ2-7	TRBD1	TGTGCCAGCTCACCTTATGTGGGGACAGAGTCCTACGAGCAGTACTTC	CASSPYVGTESYEQYF
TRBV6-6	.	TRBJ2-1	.	TGTGCCAGCAATCGACTGGGGGGCAATGAGCAGTTCTTC	CASNRLGGNEQFF
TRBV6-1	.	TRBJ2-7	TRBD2	TGTGCCAGCAGTGAAGCAACTAGCGGGAGTTACGAGCAGTACTTC	CASSEATSGSYEQYF
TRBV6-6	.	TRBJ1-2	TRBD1	TGTGCCAGCAGTTACGGGGGACAGAACTATGGCTACACCTTC	CASSYGGQNYGYTF
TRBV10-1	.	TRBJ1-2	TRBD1	TGCGCCAGCAGTGATGGGACAGCCCGAGAGGGCTACACCTTC	CASSDGTAREGYTF
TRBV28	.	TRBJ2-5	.	TGTGCCAGCAGTTTATTCTCGGGGGAGACCCAGTACTTC	CASSLFSGETQYF
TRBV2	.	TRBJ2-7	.	TGTGCCAGCCTGGACATGTCCACTTCCTACGAGCAGTACTTC	CASLDMSTSYEQYF
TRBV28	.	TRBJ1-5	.	TGTGCCAGCAGCTTTCGTCGCGTCCCGTTTAGCAATCAGCCCCAGCATTTT	CASSFRRVPFSNQPQHF
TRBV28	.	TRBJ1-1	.	TGTGCCAGCAGTTTCTCAGGGCGCAGTGAAGCTTTCTTT	CASSFSGRSEAFF
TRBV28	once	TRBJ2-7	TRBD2	TGTGCCAGTCAATCGGGGGGGACCTACGAGCAGTACTTC	CASQSGGTYEQYF
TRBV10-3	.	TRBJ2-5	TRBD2	TGTGCCATCAGGGGACTAGACCAAGAGACCCAGTACTTC	CAIRGLDQETQYF
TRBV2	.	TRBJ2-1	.	TGTGCCAGCAGTTTGGAGGGCCGTTCCTACAATGAGCAGTTCTTC	CASSLEGRSYNEQFF
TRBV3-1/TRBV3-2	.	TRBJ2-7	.	TGTGCCAGCAGCACCCAGCTCGCTAGCGCCCAATTCAACGAGCAGTACTTC	CASSTQLASAQFNEQYF
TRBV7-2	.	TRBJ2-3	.	TGTGCCAGCAGCTCGAGAATAGCCCTAGATACGCAGTATTTT	CASSSRIALDTQYF
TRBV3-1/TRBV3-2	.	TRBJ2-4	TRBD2	TGTGCCAGCAGCCAAGAGGGTTTTAGTAGCGGGAGAGGCAAAAACATTCAGTACTTC	CASSQEGFSSGRGKNIQYF
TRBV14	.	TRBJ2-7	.	TGTGCCAGCAGCCGGACCGACAGGCAAACCTACGAGCAGTACTTC	CASSRTDRQTYEQYF
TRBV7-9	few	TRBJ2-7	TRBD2	TGTGCCAGCAGCTTCCTCGGGGGGGACACACCTCTCCACGAGCAGTACTTC	CASSFLGGDTPLHEQYF
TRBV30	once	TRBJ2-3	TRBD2	TGTGCCTGGTCGGGGAGGGAACGGGGCACAGATACGCAGTATTTT	CAWSGRERGTDTQYF
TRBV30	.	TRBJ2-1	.	TGTGCCTGGAGCTTCGGACTGAGCTCCTACAATGAGCAGTTCTTC	CAWSFGLSSYNEQFF
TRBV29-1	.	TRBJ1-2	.	TGCAGCGTTTCTCACAGGGATGGCTACACCTTC	CSVSHRDGYTF
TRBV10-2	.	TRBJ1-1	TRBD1	TGCGCCAGCAGGCCACCCACACAGGGGTACACTGAAGCTTTCTTT	CASRPPTQGYTEAFF
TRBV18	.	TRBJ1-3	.	TGTGCCAGCTCACCAGCGGTAGTGAGCTCTGGAAACACCATATATTTT	CASSPAVVSSGNTIYF
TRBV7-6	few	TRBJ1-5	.	TGTGCCAGCAGCCCCCAGGTCGATCAGCCCCAGCATTTT	CASSPQVDQPQHF
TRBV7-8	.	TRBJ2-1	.	TGTGCCAGCAGCAATCCAAAGCCTGTTCTAGCCATGGATGAGCAGTTCTTC	CASSNPKPVLAMDEQFF
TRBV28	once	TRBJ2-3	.	TGTGCCAGCAGTTTCGGCGGAATTCAAACAGATACGCAGTATTTT	CASSFGGIQTDTQYF
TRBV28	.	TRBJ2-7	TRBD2	TGTGCCAGCAGTTTAGGTAGCGGGGCCACCTACGAGCAGTACTTC	CASSLGSGATYEQYF
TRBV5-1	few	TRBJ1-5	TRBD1	TGCGCCAGCAGCTTGGCGGACAGGGAGGGATTGAATCAGCCCCAGCATTTT	CASSLADREGLNQPQHF
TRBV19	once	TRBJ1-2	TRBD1	TGTGCCAGTAGTATAGAAGGAAGGGGGCCCCATGGAAGCTATGGCTACACCTTC	CASSIEGRGPHGSYGYTF
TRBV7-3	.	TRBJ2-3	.	TGTGCCAGCAGCCCGGGTCCCACAGATACGCAGTATTTT	CASSPGPTDTQYF
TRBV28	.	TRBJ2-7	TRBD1	TGTGCCAGCAGAGGACAGGTCCCCTACGAGCAGTACTTC	CASRGQVPYEQYF
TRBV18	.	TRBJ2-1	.	TGTGCCAGCTCATTTAGCGTCACGACTGGCAATGAGCAGTTCTTC	CASSFSVTTGNEQFF
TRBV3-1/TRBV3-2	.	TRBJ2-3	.	TGTGCCAGCAGCCGACTCGGGGGAACAGATACGCAGTATTTT	CASSRLGGTDTQYF
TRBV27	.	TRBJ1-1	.	TGTGCCAGCAGTTTTCTCCCCGGGGGGTACATGAACACTGAAGCTTTCTTT	CASSFLPGGYMNTEAFF
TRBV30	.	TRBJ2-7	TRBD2	TGTGCCTGGAGTGTACAGGGACTAGCTAACCACGAGCAGTACTTC	CAWSVQGLANHEQYF
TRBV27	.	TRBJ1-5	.	TGTGCCAGCAGTGTCTCTGGGGGGGGCACTGGGAATCAGCCCCAGCATTTT	CASSVSGGGTGNQPQHF
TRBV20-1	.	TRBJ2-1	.	TGCAGTGCTAGTAAACGGGGTCTTAGGAGCTCCTACAATGAGCAGTTCTTC	CSASKRGLRSSYNEQFF
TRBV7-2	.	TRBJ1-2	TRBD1	TGTGCCAGCAGCTTAGCAGGGACAGGGACTACCTATGGCTACACCTTC	CASSLAGTGTTYGYTF